The 17 T cell receptor beta chains below all came from one sample that was sequenced in a study of T cells expressing NK-cell markers. TCRdb reanalyzed the 5' RACE reads, giving one entry per CDR3 protein sequence and no DNA. This repertoire includes about 160,000 distinct CDR3 sequences. The sample comprised blood T cells: a sorted CD56 or NKG2C T cell subset, CD4+ or CD8+ T cells, or bulk PBMC T cells (not recorded which). The receptors stem from a man aged 18-69 years in good health.

The chain joins TRBV20-1 to TRBJ2-5; checking the TCRdb D call of TRBD1 is not possible without DNA. This CDR3 region has 13 residues. CDR1 DFQATT and CDR2 SNEGSKA come from the germline V gene (reference sequence). The CDR3 protein is CSAQTGPQETQYF.

The V and J genes are TRBV19 and TRBJ2-5; absent DNA, TCRdb's TRBD2 call cannot be checked. The CDR3 totals 14 residues. Per germline, CDR1 LNHDA and CDR2 SQIVND (reference sequence). The CDR3 reads CASSWTLHAETQYF.

The chain links TRBV9 to TRBJ1-1; checking the TCRdb D call of TRBD1 is not possible without DNA. The CDR3 is 13 residues long. Germline CDR1 and CDR2: SGDLS and YYNGEE. CDR3 residues: CASSPGRGAEAFF.

This sequence joins TRBV9 and TRBJ2-5; TCRdb picks TRBD1, but there is no DNA to check that call. CDR1 SGDLS and CDR2 YYNGEE come from the germline V gene. This CDR3 spans 17 amino acids. The CDR3 sequence: CASSLRWEGAAQETQYF.

The CDR3 loop is CASSYPGQGNSLNSNEQFF. The chain has TRBV6-2 or TRBV6-3 and TRBJ2-1; TCRdb gives TRBD1 as the D gene, but with no DNA this cannot be confirmed. This CDR3 is 19 amino acids long. Germline CDR1 reads MNHEY; CDR2 reads SVGEGT.

The rearrangement uses TRBV15 and TRBJ1-4; TCRdb outputs TRBD1, but without DNA this stays unchecked. Germline values: CDR1 LNHNV, CDR2 YYDKDF (reference sequence). The CDR3 consists of 16 residues. The CDR3 region is CATSRDGDSDYEKLFF. Full variable domain (remainder filled in from reference TRBV15 and TRBJ1-4): DAMVIQNPRYQVTQFGKPVTLSCSQTLNHNVMYWYQQKSSQAPKLLFHYYDKDFNNEADTPDNFQSRRPNTSFCFLDIRSPGLGDTAMYLCATSRDGDSDYEKLFFGSGTQLSVL.

The chain has TRBV7-9 and TRBJ2-1. CDR1 and CDR2 from the germline V gene are SEHNR and FQNEAQ (reference sequence). The CDR3 contains 14 residues. The CDR3: CATERAMYGNEQFF.

The V and J genes are TRBV3-1 and TRBJ2-3; TCRdb designates TRBD1, a call that cannot be tested without DNA. The germline V gene encodes CDR1 LGHDT and CDR2 YNNKEL (reference sequence). The CDR3 extends over 15 amino acids. The CDR3 sequence: CASSPRTAEQDTQYF.

The rearrangement links TRBV5-1 to TRBJ1-4. CDR1 and CDR2 from the germline V gene are SGHRS and YFSETQ. The CDR3 loop spans 17 amino acids. Here the CDR3 reads CASSLVREGTVNEKLFF.

The chain is built from TRBV5-1 and TRBJ2-2. CDR3 length: 16 residues. The germline CDR1 and CDR2 sequences are SGHRS and YFSETQ. The CDR3 spells CASSTGFEGITGELFF. Looking up the rest from reference TRBV5-1 and TRBJ2-2 gives the full variable domain: KAGVTQTPRYLIKTRGQQVTLSCSPISGHRSVSWYQQTPGQGLQFLFEYFSETQRNKGNFPGRFSGRQFSNSRSEMNVSTLELGDSALYLCASSTGFEGITGELFFGEGSRLTVL.

The rearrangement joins TRBV13 to TRBJ2-7; TCRdb's D call of TRBD1 is untestable without DNA. The CDR3 runs 15 residues. The germline V gene has CDR1 PRHDT and CDR2 FYEKMQ (reference sequence). The CDR3 protein is CASSSLSQGPYEQYF.

The chain has TRBV6-5 and TRBJ1-6. Germline assignment: CDR1 MNHEY and CDR2 SVGAGI. The CDR3 covers 15 residues. The CDR3 loop reads CASSYSDGDNSPLHF.

V gene TRBV4-2 combines with J gene TRBJ2-5; absent DNA, TCRdb's TRBD2 call cannot be checked. The CDR3 sequence is 17 residues long. Germline assignment: CDR1 LGHNA and CDR2 YNFKEQ. The CDR3 loop reads CASSRRASGGRTETQYF.

The chain carries TRBV29-1 and TRBJ2-5. Germline V CDR1 and CDR2: SQVTM, ANQGSEA. The CDR3 has 16 residues. The CDR3 loop reads CSVEDVADSSRETQYF.

The chain recombines TRBV4-1 with TRBJ1-2; TCRdb designates TRBD1, a call that cannot be tested without DNA. Germline V gene data show CDR1 as MGHRA and CDR2 as YSYEKL. The CDR3 covers 16 residues. CDR3: CASSLDRTGGNYGYTF.

The chain joins TRBV7-9 to TRBJ1-2. The CDR3 is made up of 15 amino acids. CDR1 is SEHNR, CDR2 FQNEAQ, per germline (reference sequence). The CDR3 spells CASSFMAGANYGYTF.

This sequence joins TRBV6-5 and TRBJ2-1; TCRdb designates TRBD1, a call that cannot be tested without DNA. CDR1 is MNHEY, CDR2 SVGAGI, per germline. CDR3 length: 15 residues. The CDR3 spells CASSYSWTGDNEQFF.